This T cell receptor beta chain was observed in a study of blood T cell repertoires in COVID-19. Sequencing used immunoSEQ multiplex PCR; TCRdb keeps in-frame clones, though not all of them. The sample shows fewer than 250,000 clones, roughly 90% of them seen only once. V lost 4 bases to trimming and J lost 3 bases; unmatched junction nucleotides: 2. The length of the CDR3 is 12 residues. The germline gives CDR1 GTSNPN, CDR2 SVGIG (reference sequence). The rearrangement joins TRBV30 to TRBJ1-1; 7 bases align to TRBD1. The receptor was derived from a woman aged 18-30 years who had recovered from COVID-19. The sequenced sample was PBMCs or T cells enriched from blood (not recorded which). CDR3 protein: CAWTGQDTEAFF. The CDR3 DNA sequence: TGTGCCTGGACCGGACAGGACACTGAAGCTTTCTTT.